This TCR beta chain was profiled in a study of shared clonotypes between healthy human individuals. The wider study: The people who gave samples were a couple of women and three men aged 18 to 49. General study results and limits: Non-shared clonotypes showed lower generation probabilities than clonotypes common to all four donors.

Germline CDR1 is WNHNN and CDR2 is SYGVQD (reference sequence). There are 14 residues in the CDR3. Losses at the gene ends were 3 bases for V and 8 bases for J; bases not matched to a gene: 5. Positive CCR7 selection of CD45RO-negative cells yielded the naive CD8 cells, and terminally differentiated effector memory CD45RA+ cells were excluded. In the case of this clone: Its antigen is undetermined.

Replicate PCRs from sorted subsets contained approximately 190 ng DNA, which is around 30,000 T cell genomes. Generated by immunoSEQ multiplex PCR, the TCRdb table keeps only in-frame clones and is missing some. The repertoire holds some 2 million clones, 85% to 95% seen once, with 0.85% to 1.2% in the top ten. The sequenced material came from naive CD8+ T cells sorted from blood. The TCR comes from a man aged 18 to 35 in good health. J is TRBJ2-1 and V is TRBV10-1, with 9 nucleotides matching TRBD1. CDR3: CASSDGGTGHEQFF. Written as DNA, the CDR3 is TGCGCCAGCAGTGATGGCGGGACAGGGCATGAGCAGTTCTTC.